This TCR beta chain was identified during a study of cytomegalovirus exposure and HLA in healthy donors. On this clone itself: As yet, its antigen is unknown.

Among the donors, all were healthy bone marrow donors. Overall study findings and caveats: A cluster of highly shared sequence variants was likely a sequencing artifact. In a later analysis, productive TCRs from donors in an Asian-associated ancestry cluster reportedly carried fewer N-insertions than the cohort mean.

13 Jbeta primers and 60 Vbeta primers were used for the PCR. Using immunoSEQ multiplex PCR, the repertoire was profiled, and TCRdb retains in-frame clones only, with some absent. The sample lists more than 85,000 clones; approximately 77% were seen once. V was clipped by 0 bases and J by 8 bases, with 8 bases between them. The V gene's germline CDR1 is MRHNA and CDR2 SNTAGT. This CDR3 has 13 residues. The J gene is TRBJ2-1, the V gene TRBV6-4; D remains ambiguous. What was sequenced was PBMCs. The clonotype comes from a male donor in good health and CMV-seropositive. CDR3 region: CASSDSIEDEQFF. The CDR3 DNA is TGTGCCAGCAGTGACTCGATAGAGGATGAGCAGTTCTTC.